This T cell receptor beta chain was retrieved from a study of CD8 T cells in ankylosing spondylitis. Study-level points and caveats: Disease-linked clones, CD8+, were relatively rare in peripheral blood. Certain motif variants had earlier been reported in reactive arthritis synovial fluid and blood. Significant enrichment of disease-linked clones was reportedly seen in matched ankylosing spondylitis synovial fluid.

In its sample, this clonotype was seen many times. Its antigen is unidentified. Quantitative 5'-RACE was performed with molecular barcodes, and it yielded the TCR beta libraries. TCRdb re-analysed the 5' RACE reads in MiXCR, keeping a single row per CDR3 protein. This sample has 150,000 to 200,000 distinct CDR3 sequences, with over 10% found just once. The V and J ends lost 3 bases and 7 bases respectively, with 9 bases between them. Germline V gives CDR1 DFQATT, CDR2 SNEGSKA (reference sequence). The CDR3 has 11 residues. The TCR originated in a female donor with ankylosing spondylitis or in good health (not recorded which). This chain links TRBV20-1 with TRBJ1-1; D not certain. The sequenced sample was blood, either unsorted or a sorted T cell fraction (not recorded which). The CDR3, as DNA: TGCAGTGCTAGTGGCTTGAATGAAGCTTTCTTT. Translated: CSASGLNEAFF.